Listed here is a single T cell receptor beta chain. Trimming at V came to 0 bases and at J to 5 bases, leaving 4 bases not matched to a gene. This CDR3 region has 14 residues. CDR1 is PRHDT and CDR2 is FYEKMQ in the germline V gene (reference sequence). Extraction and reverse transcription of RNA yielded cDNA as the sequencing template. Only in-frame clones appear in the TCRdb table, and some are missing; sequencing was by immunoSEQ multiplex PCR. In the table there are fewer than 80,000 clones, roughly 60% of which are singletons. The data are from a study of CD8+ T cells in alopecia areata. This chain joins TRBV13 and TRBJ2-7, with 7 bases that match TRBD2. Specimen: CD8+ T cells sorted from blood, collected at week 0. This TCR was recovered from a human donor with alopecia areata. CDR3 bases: TGTGCCAGCAGCTTAGGACTAGCGCCCGACGAGCAGTACTTC. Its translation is CASSLGLAPDEQYF.